This TCR beta chain was sequenced during a study of cytomegalovirus exposure and HLA in healthy donors listed by TCRdb under 2017. For context, the study as a whole: An earlier analysis of 587 of the donors reported 250 to 300 Gb of sequence data and 100 million to 140 million unique TCR beta sequences from about 179 million T cells. Donor age, sex, ethnicity and CMV serostatus were compiled alongside the repertoire data. Along with the approximately 700-subject first cohort, a separate validation cohort of over a hundred different subjects was used. All discovery cohort repertoires had been generated using a single sequencing platform. The study aimed to test whether signatures of past pathogen exposure could be identified by cataloging public T cell receptors. Among under 450 genotyped donors of the cohort, an average of approximately 240,000 unique TCR beta nucleotide sequences were sequenced per donor, about a sixth of them non-productive. A later genetic analysis used genome-wide SNP genotypes for about three fifths of the 666 donors, treating that subset as a discovery cohort. Class I and class II HLA loci were covered by the typing at four-digit resolution. High-throughput TCR immunosequencing, statistical association of individual TCRs with disease status, and machine learning were combined to predict cytomegalovirus infection status. Rather than using new phenotypic data, the later analysis identified candidate immune exposures from TCR beta sequences and from how often those sequences occurred across donors. Four or five DR-DQ haplotypes were handled as single units for association and clustering, since linkage in the cohort was strong. An earlier analysis of several hundred of the donors used high-throughput TCR beta sequencing to judge whether each TCR beta V gene segment behaved as functional or pseudogenic. Typing coverage varied by locus: roughly 620-640 donors for A, B, C, DRB1 and DQB1; roughly 520 for DQA1; approximately 610 for DPA1; approximately 490 for DPB1. Roughly 300 gigabases of sequencing data and around 85 million unique TCR sequences made up an early release that covered around 640 HLA-typed donors. The T cell repertoires of 666 subjects were profiled by immunosequencing and related to cytomegalovirus serostatus. A later analysis re-analyzed previously published TCR beta repertoires from about 730 donors and added high-resolution HLA genotyping to study TCR occurrence patterns. Of the 300 to 450 genotyped donors, over 80% were placed in the genetic ancestry cluster associated with self-reported Caucasian donors. Paper-wide results and their limitations: A few of the identified cytomegalovirus-associated TCR beta chains were confirmed in vitro to be specific for cytomegalovirus antigens. Compared with equally common non-associated chains, HLA-associated TCR beta chains in a later analysis were more clonally expanded and had lower generation probabilities. Specific HLA alleles were associated with 15,000 to 20,000 TCR beta sequences at a false discovery rate of 0.05 in a later analysis. Some IMGT-functional V segments, including TRBV6-2 and TRBV6-3, could not be distinguished by the 87-base-pair reads and were therefore excluded. Presence/absence analyses assumed roughly uniform sequencing depth across donors, an assumption that may not hold. An earlier analysis of approximately 500 of the donors showed that most TCR beta V segments appeared in productive rearrangements either about 87% or about 30% of the time, which broadly matched IMGT annotations. According to the authors, the approach could potentially be generalized to other disease states and immunological phenotypes. Because HLA typing was unavailable for some donors at each locus, only the typed subset was used in association tests. A further reported finding was that TCR beta sequences accurately predicted the HLA-A and HLA-B alleles for most subjects in the first cohort. Strong co-occurrence of HLA alleles, especially DR and DQ, made assigning TCR associations to individual alleles difficult. In a later analysis, the rate of TCR association differed among HLA loci, with DRB1 alleles having the most associated TCRs and HLA-C alleles having the fewest. CMV serostatus was the only immune exposure information available for the cohort. Only TCR beta chains were sequenced in this cohort, and the absence of alpha or paired-chain data limited detectable features. Correlated functional status among segregating V segments might be attributable to linkage disequilibrium, but an unknown experimental factor could not be ruled out. In a later analysis, several top co-occurrence clusters were reported to appear linked to parvovirus B19, influenza, CMV and Epstein-Barr virus. About 15 rarely observed V segments, including chromosome 9 orphons, were excluded from the earlier analysis of some 590 of the donors because counts were too low. In a later genetic analysis, fewer N-insertions in productive TCRs were reported among donors in an Asian-associated ancestry cluster than the roughly 670-donor mean. Most TCR sequences were observed very rarely across donors, whereas some public TCRs were present in many individuals. The study gave a list of some 150 TCR beta chains associated with cytomegalovirus. A group of highly shared sequence variants was considered likely to be a technical artifact of the sequencing pipeline. In a later genetic analysis, a missense DCLRE1C variant was associated with V-gene and J-gene trimming of TCR beta chains, and the association was replicated in an independent cohort. According to a later analysis, most CMV-associated TCR beta chains appeared to be HLA-restricted, and the HLA associations seemed to be driven largely by CMV exposure. Cytomegalovirus status was reported to be diagnosed by the classifier with high specificity and sensitivity in both the original and validation cohorts.

The cohort was made up of approximately 700 healthy bone marrow donors. At the time of sampling, every cohort member was nominally healthy, though immune exposures that went unrecorded were likely present. The donor was CMV seronegative and belonged to the group of several hundred seronegative cohort members. Each donor provided a peripheral blood sample, and peripheral blood mononuclear cells were used for TCR beta sequencing. Genomic DNA extraction from the blood cell samples was performed with the Qiagen DNeasy Blood Extraction Kit. Receptors were amplified or captured by the immunoSEQ multiplex PCR assay. For the multiplex PCR, a mixture combining 60 forward primers for TCR Vbeta segments and 13 reverse primers for TCR Jbeta segments was used. A multiplex PCR assay on genomic DNA amplified the CDR3 region of rearranged TCR beta genes. On the Illumina HiSeq System, the amplified TCR beta libraries were sequenced as 87-base-pair reads. The authors' pipeline ran thus. A later analysis counted about 80 million unique TCR beta chains across the 550 to 750 repertoires, and 10 million to 11 million of these chains were shared by at least two donors. Raw reads were error-corrected and collapsed into unique sequences with a nearest-neighbor algorithm that merged closely related sequences to remove PCR and sequencing errors. CDR3 sequences were aligned to IMGT reference sequences to assign V, D and J gene segments. For a sequence to be retained, a match of at least six nucleotides was required to both a V gene segment and a J gene segment. A rearrangement was called productive if the CDR3 had no stop codons and remained in frame with V and J, and every other rearrangement was called non-productive. CDR3 was defined according to IMGT convention as the region running from the second conserved V-encoded cysteine to the conserved J-encoded phenylalanine. In an earlier analysis of around 540 of the donors, sequences lacking an unambiguous match to a single V gene segment were excluded. An earlier analysis of a few hundred of the donors called V segments functional above 56.7% productive rearrangements and segregating when the between-donor standard deviation exceeded 5%. A statistical classification framework was built to diagnose cytomegalovirus status from the catalog of TCR beta chain sequences. In a later analysis, TCR nucleotide sequences were compared against IMGT/GENE-DB human TR gene sequences so that V and J genes could be assigned. Using the TCRdist pipeline, a later analysis assigned CDR3 sequences along with most-parsimonious VDJ recombination scenarios. In a later analysis, each TCR beta chain was defined by its CDR3 amino acid sequence together with its V-gene family, and reads lacking a unique V-gene family were excluded. A later analysis removed 450 to 600 highly shared, low-generation-probability nucleotide sequences to deal with suspected cross-contamination and a sequencing artifact. In a later analysis, a clonal expansion index for each public chain was calculated from normalized within-repertoire ranks of inferred template counts. Generation probabilities in a later analysis came from a VDJ recombination model fitted to out-of-frame rearrangements, and those results were checked against IGoR. A later analysis scored TCR-TCR, TCR-HLA and TCR-CMV co-occurrence with hypergeometric tests, applying a repertoire-size bias correction to TCR pairs. A later analysis estimated false discovery rates by permuting HLA or CMV assignments 20 times. In a later analysis, co-occurring TCRs were grouped using DBSCAN, with TCRdist sequence similarity added in when clustering inside HLA-allele-positive subsets. For co-occurrence clustering, repertoires with fewer than 30,000 or more than 120,000 public chains were excluded, along with a handful of repertoires with anomalous nucleotide sharing. TCRdb re-hosts the immuneACCESS table, in-frame sequences only. Its copies lack some clones; in the studies checked, an unresolved V gene accounts for under half of them, and the cause for the rest is not known. V and J calls and clone size are as listed in that table; D and trimming were resolved from the DNA. For this sample there are about 180,000 clones; 82% appear just once. The ten largest clones add up to around 0.46% of the sample.

V gives up 7 bases and J gives up 5 bases, and the segment between their germline ends measures 12 bases. Sequences MDHEN (CDR1) and SYDVKM (CDR2) are obtained from the germline V gene. The CDR3 covers 13 residues, taking in both the cysteine and the phenylalanine. The DNA shown is the 39-base CDR3, in frame from base 1. In the case of this clone: Its cognate antigen has yet to be identified. The input lacks base qualities; no much larger clone sits a single base away.

The receptor comes from a woman in her 50s in good health and CMV-seronegative. The sequencing input was PBMCs. Recombination joined TRBV28 with TRBJ1-5, with the D gene not clear enough to name. The CDR3 protein is CASTTEYHQPQHF. The nucleotides are TGTGCCAGCACCACGGAGTATCATCAGCCCCAGCATTTT.